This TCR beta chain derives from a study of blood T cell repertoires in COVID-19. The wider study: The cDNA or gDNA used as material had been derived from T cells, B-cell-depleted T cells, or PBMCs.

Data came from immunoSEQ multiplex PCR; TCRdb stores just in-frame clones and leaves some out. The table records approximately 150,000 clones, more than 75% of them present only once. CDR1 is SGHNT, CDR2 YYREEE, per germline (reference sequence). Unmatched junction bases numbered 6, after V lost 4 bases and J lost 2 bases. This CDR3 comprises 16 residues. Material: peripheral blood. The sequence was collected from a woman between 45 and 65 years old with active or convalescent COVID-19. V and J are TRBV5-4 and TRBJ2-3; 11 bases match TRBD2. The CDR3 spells CASSIIAGGSTDTQYF. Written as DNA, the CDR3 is TGTGCCAGCAGCATCATAGCGGGGGGGTCCACAGATACGCAGTATTTT.